Sequencing of this T cell receptor beta chain was carried out in a study of patients and donors after allogeneic stem cell transplantation. TCRdb ran MiXCR on the RT-PCR reads and lists one entry per CDR3 protein. This repertoire shows some 150,000 distinct CDR3 sequences, approximately 35% found once; its top ten account for around 50%. Germline V gives CDR1 SGDLS, CDR2 YYNGEE. Trimming shortened V by 0 bases and J by 10 bases, and 8 bases separated the two germline ends. This CDR3 spans 13 amino acids. This clonotype was seen more than once but under ten times. The clonotype was recovered from a human donor who was either an allogeneic HSCT recipient or a stem cell or donor lymphocyte infusion donor (not recorded which). It is not recorded whose cells these are; they may come from a transplant donor. The sample taken for sequencing was blood, either unsorted or a sorted T cell fraction (not recorded which). V is TRBV9 and J is TRBJ1-6; no firm D call. The CDR3 nucleotides are TGTGCCAGCAGCGTAGCTGAGGGCTCACCCCTCCACTTT. Its protein product is CASSVAEGSPLHF.